This TCR beta chain stems from a study of pediatric ulcerative colitis. Study-wide results and caveats: All ulcerative colitis patients, but no controls, carried a couple of rectal clonotypes. Blood-rectal clonal overlap within each person was significantly higher in ulcerative colitis patients than controls.

Note on this clone: What it binds is unknown.

This CDR3 is 17 amino acids long. V gave up 5 bases and J gave up 2 bases, with 19 bases separating them. Germline values: CDR1 SEHNR, CDR2 FQNEAQ (reference sequence). Sequencing used immunoSEQ multiplex PCR; TCRdb keeps in-frame clones, though not all of them. The table shows tens of thousands of clones, with 86% occurring only once. Sequencing was carried out using blood. This chain uses TRBV7-9 with TRBJ2-1; D may match TRBD1 or TRBD2 (5 bases each). This TCR was sampled from a boy younger than 18 with severe ulcerative colitis. CDR3 region: CASSPGAPSSPYNEQFF. The CDR3, as DNA: TGTGCCAGCAGCCCCGGGGCGCCTAGCTCGCCCTACAATGAGCAGTTCTTC.